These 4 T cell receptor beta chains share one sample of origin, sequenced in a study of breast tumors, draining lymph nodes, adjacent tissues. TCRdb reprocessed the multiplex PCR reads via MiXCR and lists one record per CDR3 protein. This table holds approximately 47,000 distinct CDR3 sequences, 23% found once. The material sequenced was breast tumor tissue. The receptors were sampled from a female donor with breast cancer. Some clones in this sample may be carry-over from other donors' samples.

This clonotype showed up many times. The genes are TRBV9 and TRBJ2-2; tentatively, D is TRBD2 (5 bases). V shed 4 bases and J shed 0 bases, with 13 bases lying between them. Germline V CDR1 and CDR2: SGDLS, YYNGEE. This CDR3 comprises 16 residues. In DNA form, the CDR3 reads TGTGCCAGCAGCACTCGAGGGAGCCCGAACACCGGGGAGCTGTTTTTT. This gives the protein CASSTRGSPNTGELFF.

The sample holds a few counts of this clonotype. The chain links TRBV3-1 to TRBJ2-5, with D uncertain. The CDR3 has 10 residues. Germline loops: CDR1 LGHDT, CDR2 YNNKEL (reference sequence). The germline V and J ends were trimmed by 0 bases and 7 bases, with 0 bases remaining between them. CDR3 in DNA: TGTGCCAGCAGCCAAGAGACCCAGTACTTC. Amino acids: CASSQETQYF.

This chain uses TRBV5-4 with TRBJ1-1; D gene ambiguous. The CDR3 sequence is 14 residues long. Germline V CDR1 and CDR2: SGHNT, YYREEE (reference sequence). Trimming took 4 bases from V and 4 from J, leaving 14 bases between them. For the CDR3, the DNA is TGTGCCAGCAGCCCCGGGCCCAAGACCACTGAAGCTTTCTTT. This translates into CASSPGPKTTEAFF. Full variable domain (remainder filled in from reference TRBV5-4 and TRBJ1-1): ETGVTQSPTHLIKTRGQQVTLRCSSQSGHNTVSWYQQALGQGPQFIFQYYREEENGRGNFPPRFSGLQFPNYSSELNVNALELDDSALYLCASSPGPKTTEAFFGQGTRLTVV.

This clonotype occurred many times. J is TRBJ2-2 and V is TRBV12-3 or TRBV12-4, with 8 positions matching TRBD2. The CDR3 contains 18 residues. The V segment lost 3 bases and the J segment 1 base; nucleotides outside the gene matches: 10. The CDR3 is CASSFLPSGGGNTGELFF. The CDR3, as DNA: TGTGCCAGCAGTTTTCTCCCCAGCGGGGGAGGGAACACCGGGGAGCTGTTTTTT.